In this sample, the clone carrying this T cell receptor (beta chain) turned up a few times. Its antigen is as yet unknown. Germline V lookup: CDR1 MDHEN, CDR2 SYDVKM. V gave up 5 bases and J gave up 5 bases; unmatched junction bases: 5. There are 15 residues in the CDR3. This record comes from a study of cytomegalovirus exposure and HLA in healthy donors. Study-wide points: Most TCR sequences proved rare, with some public TCRs found in many donors. Three of the chains that were CMV-associated were confirmed in vitro to be specific for CMV antigens. One variant, a missense change in DCLRE1C, was linked in a later analysis to TCR beta V- and J-gene trimming.

Researchers ran the PCR with 60 Vbeta and 13 Jbeta primers. Assay: immunoSEQ multiplex PCR; the TCRdb copy retains only in-frame clones and omits some. The data show under 200,000 clones, roughly 76% seen once. Material for sequencing was PBMCs. The rearrangement joins TRBV28 to TRBJ2-3, with TRBD2 matching 12 bases. This receptor was obtained from a woman aged 45-59 years in good health and CMV-seronegative. The CDR3 reads CASSQTSGRGDTQYF. CDR3 DNA sequence: TGTGCCAGCAGTCAGACTAGCGGGAGAGGAGATACGCAGTATTTT.